The T cell receptor (beta chain) described here comes from a study of T cell changes during pregnancy in multiple sclerosis. The CDR3 contains 10 residues. Germline CDR1 LNHDA, CDR2 SQIVND (reference sequence). The V gene lost 6 bases and the J gene lost 11 bases, with 7 bases spanning the gap. This clone was counted once. Repertoires were generated with immunoSEQ multiplex PCR, while TCRdb's copy carries only in-frame clones and drops some. The table lists around 85,000 clones, roughly nine tenths of them singletons, with approximately 3.3% in the top ten. This TCR derives from a female donor in good health, serving as a control in a pregnancy study. Some clones in this sample may be carry-over from other donors' samples. The sample in question was PBMCs, obtained in the first trimester of pregnancy. The chain carries TRBV19 and TRBJ1-4; D uncertain. The CDR3 reads CASSPRKLFF. CDR3 DNA: TGTGCCAGTAGCCCCAGGAAACTGTTTTTT.